This is a list of T cell receptor beta chains from one sample in a study of OX40 agonist ivuxolimab in advanced cancers. TCRdb's copy holds only in-frame clones and misses some; the assay was immunoSEQ multiplex PCR. The table records around 58,000 clones, about 87% of them present only once. Here the sequenced sample was CD4+ or CD8+ T cells sorted from blood, taken in a trial of the OX40 agonist ivuxolimab. The receptor set was obtained from an adult with an advanced solid tumor such as melanoma, head and neck, liver or kidney cancer. CDR3s include the opening cysteine and the closing phenylalanine or tryptophan. Part of the rows lack a size; the others show once, few, many or a class for expanded clones.

J gene: TRBJ2-1; V gene: TRBV21-1; clone size: -; CDR3 protein: CASCPGTSSYNEQFF
J gene: TRBJ2-1; V gene: TRBV9; clone size: -; CDR3 protein: CASTTEGARSSYNEQFF
J gene: TRBJ1-6; V gene: TRBV4-1; clone size: -; CDR3 protein: CASSQDSRIPGISPLHF
J gene: TRBJ2-4; V gene: TRBV7-9; clone size: -; CDR3 protein: CALTGRAKNIQYF
J gene: TRBJ2-7; V gene: TRBV5-1; clone size: -; CDR3 protein: CASSPGTQSSYEQYF
J gene: TRBJ1-6; V gene: TRBV6-1; clone size: once; CDR3 protein: CASSDLTRDNSPLHF
J gene: TRBJ1-1; V gene: TRBV7-6; clone size: -; CDR3 protein: CASSLRGQMNTEAFF
J gene: TRBJ2-7; V gene: TRBV25-1; clone size: -; CDR3 protein: CASSEGRGQGYEQYF
J gene: TRBJ2-5; V gene: TRBV5-6; clone size: -; CDR3 protein: CASSSGSRKTQYF
J gene: TRBJ2-1; V gene: TRBV2; clone size: -; CDR3 protein: CANRGGVSYNEQFF
J gene: TRBJ1-2; V gene: TRBV5-5; clone size: -; CDR3 protein: CASSRTNYGYTF
J gene: TRBJ2-2; V gene: TRBV9; clone size: -; CDR3 protein: CASSVLGRQTGELFF
J gene: TRBJ2-5; V gene: TRBV5-1; clone size: -; CDR3 protein: CASSLGLAVAETQYF
J gene: TRBJ1-2; V gene: TRBV7-9; clone size: -; CDR3 protein: CASSNTYRVGGYTF
J gene: TRBJ2-7; V gene: TRBV27; clone size: -; CDR3 protein: CASTPGAGDPPYEQYF
J gene: TRBJ1-5; V gene: TRBV6-5; clone size: -; CDR3 protein: CASSGTGLNQPQHF
J gene: TRBJ2-7; V gene: TRBV29-1; clone size: -; CDR3 protein: CSVRLAGGPTYEQYF
J gene: TRBJ2-7; V gene: TRBV11-2; clone size: -; CDR3 protein: CASSSPPQKINYEQYF
J gene: TRBJ2-1; V gene: TRBV4-1; clone size: few; CDR3 protein: CASSLPGLAGAINNEQFF
J gene: TRBJ2-3; V gene: TRBV2; clone size: -; CDR3 protein: CASSGEGKAQYF
J gene: TRBJ2-1; V gene: TRBV6-5; clone size: once; CDR3 protein: CASSYQDRGAFF
J gene: TRBJ2-1; V gene: TRBV7-2; clone size: -; CDR3 protein: CASSLNTGGNEQFF
J gene: TRBJ1-4; V gene: TRBV4-1; clone size: -; CDR3 protein: CASSQDQTVNEKLFF
J gene: TRBJ2-5; V gene: TRBV7-6; clone size: -; CDR3 protein: CASSLRSYSQETQYF
J gene: TRBJ2-2; V gene: TRBV5-5; clone size: -; CDR3 protein: CASSRGAGGLNTGELFF
J gene: TRBJ1-2; V gene: TRBV6-1; clone size: -; CDR3 protein: CASRDTYGSGYTF
J gene: TRBJ1-2; V gene: TRBV2; clone size: -; CDR3 protein: CASIRQNSNYGYTF
J gene: TRBJ2-1; V gene: TRBV6-4; clone size: -; CDR3 protein: CASSLDPRTSSSYNEQFF
J gene: TRBJ2-1; V gene: TRBV4-2; clone size: -; CDR3 protein: CASSQEVVPHNEQFF
J gene: TRBJ2-2; V gene: TRBV23-1; clone size: -; CDR3 protein: CASSGASPPGELFF
J gene: TRBJ2-1; V gene: TRBV9; clone size: -; CDR3 protein: CASSAGLALLNEQFF
J gene: TRBJ2-3; V gene: TRBV18; clone size: -; CDR3 protein: CASRRTGAGDTQYF
J gene: TRBJ1-5; V gene: TRBV6-1; clone size: -; CDR3 protein: CASSTDRGQGQPQHF
J gene: TRBJ1-4; V gene: TRBV10-3; clone size: few; CDR3 protein: CATKRDRTNEKLFF
J gene: TRBJ1-2; V gene: TRBV5-1; clone size: once; CDR3 protein: CASSLEMTGGYTF
J gene: TRBJ2-5; V gene: TRBV18; clone size: -; CDR3 protein: CASPRETQYF
J gene: TRBJ2-7; V gene: TRBV5-1; clone size: few; CDR3 protein: CASSLSSYEQYF
J gene: TRBJ1-2; V gene: TRBV20-1; clone size: -; CDR3 protein: CSAPRGYGYTF
J gene: TRBJ2-1; V gene: TRBV11-2; clone size: -; CDR3 protein: CASSAQQGSYNEQFF
J gene: TRBJ2-7; V gene: TRBV6-1; clone size: -; CDR3 protein: CASSRTSYEQYF
J gene: TRBJ1-2; V gene: TRBV4-1; clone size: once; CDR3 protein: CASSQGDTYGYTF
J gene: TRBJ1-4; V gene: TRBV6-1; clone size: -; CDR3 protein: CASSVGGTNEKLFF
J gene: TRBJ1-2; V gene: TRBV5-1; clone size: -; CDR3 protein: CASSFQNPGQGFRGYTF
J gene: TRBJ1-5; V gene: TRBV7-3; clone size: -; CDR3 protein: CASSLTPPSPQHF
J gene: TRBJ1-1; V gene: TRBV2; clone size: -; CDR3 protein: CASSDSGGVFGSAFF
J gene: TRBJ2-3; V gene: TRBV2; clone size: -; CDR3 protein: CASSATRGGDTQYF
J gene: TRBJ2-7; V gene: TRBV13; clone size: -; CDR3 protein: CASSPGTSREQYF
J gene: TRBJ1-2; V gene: TRBV5-4; clone size: -; CDR3 protein: CASSLGQGVNYGYTF
J gene: TRBJ2-1; V gene: TRBV5-1; clone size: -; CDR3 protein: CASSLGGTSATYNEQFF
J gene: TRBJ1-2; V gene: TRBV10-2; clone size: -; CDR3 protein: CASSDRGANYGYTF
J gene: TRBJ1-4; V gene: TRBV10-3; clone size: -; CDR3 protein: CAISEVQGAVEKLFF
J gene: TRBJ1-5; V gene: TRBV27; clone size: few; CDR3 protein: CATRVGNQPQHF
J gene: TRBJ1-2; V gene: TRBV5-4; clone size: -; CDR3 protein: CASSLGQGAHITF
J gene: TRBJ2-3; V gene: TRBV27; clone size: -; CDR3 protein: CASSLSGAGVNTDTQYF
J gene: TRBJ1-5; V gene: TRBV4-2; clone size: few; CDR3 protein: CASSLDLGTGASNQPQHF
J gene: TRBJ2-1; V gene: TRBV18; clone size: once; CDR3 protein: CASSPPVSGPDNEQFF
J gene: TRBJ1-5; V gene: TRBV28; clone size: -; CDR3 protein: CASSLRTVATGQPQHF